Here is one T cell receptor beta chain with its context. Its specificity is unknown. This specimen comes from a study of T cell responses to AZD1222 COVID-19 vaccine. General study points: No repertoire was sampled before or during the peak T cell response, only after it. CD4 TCRs covered the whole spike, strongest at regions 160-218 and 743-854. Two AZD1222 doses significantly raised spike-specific TCR breadth and depth over controls.

TCRdb's copy holds only in-frame clones and misses some; the assay was immunoSEQ multiplex PCR. Seen here are over 130,000 clones, 85% to 90% observed once, and the top ten hold about 3%. This clonotype originated in an adult who received the AZD1222 COVID-19 vaccine. The material sequenced was peripheral blood, taken 28 days after the second AZD1222 dose.

The CDR3 protein is CASSTKVRGLSNEQFF. As DNA, the CDR3 is TGTGCCAGCAGCACCAAAGTCAGGGGGCTGAGCAATGAGCAGTTCTTC. The V gene is TRBV28, the J gene TRBJ2-1, with 8 nucleotides matching TRBD1. The V segment lost 6 bases and the J segment 6 bases; nucleotides outside the gene matches: 13. The CDR3 spans 16 residues. Germline lookup yields CDR1 MDHEN and CDR2 SYDVKM.